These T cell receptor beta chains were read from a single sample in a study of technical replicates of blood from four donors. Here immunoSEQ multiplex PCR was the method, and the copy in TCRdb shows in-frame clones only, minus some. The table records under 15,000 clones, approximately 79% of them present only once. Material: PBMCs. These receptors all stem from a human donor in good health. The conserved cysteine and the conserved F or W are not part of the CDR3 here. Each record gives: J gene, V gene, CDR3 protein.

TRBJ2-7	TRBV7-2	ASSLDAGAYEQY
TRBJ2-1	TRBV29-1	SVGSGRINNEQF
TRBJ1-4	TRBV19	ASSGGQINEKLF
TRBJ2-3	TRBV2	ASSEYGAGGLKVVTQY
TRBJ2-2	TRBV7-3	ASSRWTGLNTGELF
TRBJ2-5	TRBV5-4	ASSTESSQETQY
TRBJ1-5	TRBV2	ASSKSGARNQPQH
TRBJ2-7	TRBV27	ASSSGAGTYEQY
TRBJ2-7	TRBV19	ASSTTGYYEQY
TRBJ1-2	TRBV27	ASSLSTGGGYT
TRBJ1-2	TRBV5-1	ASSSGTLGTGSYGYT
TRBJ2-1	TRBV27	ASSAGLAGGNNEQF
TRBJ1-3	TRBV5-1	ASSSTGTAGNTIY
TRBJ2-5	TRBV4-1	ASSQDPTKETQY
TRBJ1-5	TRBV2	ASRLQGAGNQPQH
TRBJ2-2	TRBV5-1	ASSFNTGLAGLEPGELF
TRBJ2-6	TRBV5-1	ASSATSGRAAGANVLT
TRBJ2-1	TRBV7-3	ASSHDSSYNEQF
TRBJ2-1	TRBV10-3	AISEREVSSEQF
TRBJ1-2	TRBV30	AWETSGYGYT
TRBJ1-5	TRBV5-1	ASSLGTGDYSNQPQH
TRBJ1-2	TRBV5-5	ASSVTGSNGYT
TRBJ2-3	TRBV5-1	ASSLGQGTRTDTQY
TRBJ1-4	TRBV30	AWSGGATTNEKLF
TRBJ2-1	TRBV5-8	ASSAGTGRSYNEQF
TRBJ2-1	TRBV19	ASSIDPGRGNEQF
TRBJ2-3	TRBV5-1	ATKAGSTDTQY
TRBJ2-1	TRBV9	ASSDRTSGSHNEQF
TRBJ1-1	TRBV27	ASSTSNREAF
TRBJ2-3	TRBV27	ASSFGTSDTDTQY
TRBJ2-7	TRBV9	ASSVGGSGMYEQY
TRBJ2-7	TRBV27	ASSPTSAGEQY
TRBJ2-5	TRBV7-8	ATRDSQETQY
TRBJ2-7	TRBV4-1	ASSHTSGTTHSYEQY
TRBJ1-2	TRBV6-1	ASRTGQNYGYT
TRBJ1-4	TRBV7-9	ASSPGQGSEKLF
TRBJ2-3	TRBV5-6	ASSLGSGVDTQY
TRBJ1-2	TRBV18	ATSQGDYGYT
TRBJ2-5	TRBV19	ASSMSVGEETQY
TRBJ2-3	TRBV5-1	ASSNVAGAQDTQY
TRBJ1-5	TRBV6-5	ASSYDRNQPQH
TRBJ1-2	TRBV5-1	ASSFSGYGYT
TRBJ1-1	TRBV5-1	ASSLGGMNTEAF
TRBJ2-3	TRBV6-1	ASSEADASSEAQY
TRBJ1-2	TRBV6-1	ASIPGTGVDGYT
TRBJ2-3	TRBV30	AWSSREEMTDTQY
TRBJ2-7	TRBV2	ASSESVSGAYEQY
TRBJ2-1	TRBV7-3	ASSLNPRAEQF
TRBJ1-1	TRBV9	ASSVGTGPGEAF
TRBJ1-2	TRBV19	ASTRYYGYT
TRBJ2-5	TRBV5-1	ASSLRLAGAPGQETQY
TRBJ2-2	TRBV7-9	ASSLGAASTNTGELF
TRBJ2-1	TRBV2	ASSPGAGGAGNEQF